This T cell receptor (beta chain) emerged from a study of cytomegalovirus exposure and HLA in healthy donors. Donors in the study were healthy people who gave bone marrow. V was clipped by 4 bases and J by 5 bases; unmatched bases: 9. Germline lookup yields CDR1 SEHNR and CDR2 FQNEAQ (reference sequence). The length of the CDR3 is 15 residues. In regard to this clone: Its antigen is currently unknown.

Whole-study results and caveats: Rates of TCR association differed by HLA locus in a later analysis, with DRB1 highest and HLA-C lowest. In vitro checks showed that a few CMV-associated chains really do target CMV antigens. Researchers reported in a later analysis that a missense DCLRE1C variant was tied to TCR beta V- and J-gene trimming.

The PCR was carried out with 60 Vbeta primers and 13 Jbeta primers. Only in-frame clones appear in the TCRdb table, and some are missing; sequencing was by immunoSEQ multiplex PCR. This table has approximately 100,000 clones, around four fifths appearing once. The rearrangement links TRBV7-9 to TRBJ2-7; 9 bases map to TRBD1. Sequenced input: PBMCs. This sequence was found in a woman between 50 and 59 years old in good health and CMV-seropositive. The CDR3 nucleotides are TGTGCCAGCAGCTCCGGGTTGGGACAGGGTAACGAGCAGTACTTC. It encodes CASSSGLGQGNEQYF.